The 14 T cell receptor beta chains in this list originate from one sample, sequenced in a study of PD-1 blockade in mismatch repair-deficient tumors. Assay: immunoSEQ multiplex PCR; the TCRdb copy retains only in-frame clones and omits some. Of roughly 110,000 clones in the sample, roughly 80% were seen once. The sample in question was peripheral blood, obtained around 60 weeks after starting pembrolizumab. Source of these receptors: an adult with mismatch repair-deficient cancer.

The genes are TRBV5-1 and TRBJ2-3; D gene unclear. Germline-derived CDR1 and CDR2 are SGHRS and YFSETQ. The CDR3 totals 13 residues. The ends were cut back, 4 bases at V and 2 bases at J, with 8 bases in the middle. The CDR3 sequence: CASSTGDTDTQYF. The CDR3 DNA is TGCGCCAGCAGCACTGGGGACACAGATACGCAGTATTTT.

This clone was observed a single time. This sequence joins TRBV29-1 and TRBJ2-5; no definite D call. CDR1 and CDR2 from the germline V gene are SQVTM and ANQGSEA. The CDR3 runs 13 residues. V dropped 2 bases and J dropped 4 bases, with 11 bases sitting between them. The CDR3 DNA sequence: TGCAGCGTTGAAATCCAGCCGGGAGAGACCCAGTACTTC. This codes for CSVEIQPGETQYF.

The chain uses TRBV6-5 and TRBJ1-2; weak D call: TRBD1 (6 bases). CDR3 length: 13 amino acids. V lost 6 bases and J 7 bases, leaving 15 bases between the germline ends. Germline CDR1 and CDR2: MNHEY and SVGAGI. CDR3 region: CASRPDRTAGYTF. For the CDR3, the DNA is TGTGCCAGCAGACCCGACAGGACGGCTGGCTACACCTTC.

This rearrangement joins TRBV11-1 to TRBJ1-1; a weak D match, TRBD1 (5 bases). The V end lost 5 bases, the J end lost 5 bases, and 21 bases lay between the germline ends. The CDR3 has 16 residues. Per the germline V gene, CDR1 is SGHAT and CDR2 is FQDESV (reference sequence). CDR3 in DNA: TGTGCCAGCAGCATCCCGGCGGCGGGGGGACGTACTGAAGCTTTCTTT. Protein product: CASSIPAAGGRTEAFF.

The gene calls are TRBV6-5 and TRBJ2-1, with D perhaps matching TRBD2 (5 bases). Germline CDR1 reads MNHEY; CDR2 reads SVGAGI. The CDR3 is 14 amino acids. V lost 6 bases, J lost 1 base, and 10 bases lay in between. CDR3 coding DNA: TGTGCCAGCAGAGTGGACTTATCCTACAATGAGCAGTTCTTC. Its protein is CASRVDLSYNEQFF.

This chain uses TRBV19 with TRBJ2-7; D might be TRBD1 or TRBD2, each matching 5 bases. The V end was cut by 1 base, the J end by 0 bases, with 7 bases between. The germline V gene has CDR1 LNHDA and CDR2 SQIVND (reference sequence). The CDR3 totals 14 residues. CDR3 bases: TGTGCCAGTAGTATAGGAGGGGACTCCTACGAGCAGTACTTC. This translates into CASSIGGDSYEQYF. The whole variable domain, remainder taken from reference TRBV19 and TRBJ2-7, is DGGITQSPKYLFRKEGQNVTLSCEQNLNHDAMYWYRQDPGQGLRLIYYSQIVNDFQKGDIAEGYSVSREKKESFPLTVTSAQKNPTAFYLCASSIGGDSYEQYFGPGTRLTVT.

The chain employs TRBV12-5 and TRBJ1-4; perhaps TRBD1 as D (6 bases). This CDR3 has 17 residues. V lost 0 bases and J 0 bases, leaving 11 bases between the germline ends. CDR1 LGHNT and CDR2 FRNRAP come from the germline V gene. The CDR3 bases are TGTGCTAGTGGTTTGGTCGTCGGACAGTCAACTAATGAAAAACTGTTTTTT. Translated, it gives CASGLVVGQSTNEKLFF.

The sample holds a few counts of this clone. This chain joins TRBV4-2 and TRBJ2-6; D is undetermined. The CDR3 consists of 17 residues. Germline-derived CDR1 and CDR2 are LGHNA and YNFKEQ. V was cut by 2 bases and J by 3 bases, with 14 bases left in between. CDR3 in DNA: TGTGCCAGCAGCCAAACCCCTTCGGTTCTTGGGGCCAACGTCCTGACTTTC. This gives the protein CASSQTPSVLGANVLTF.

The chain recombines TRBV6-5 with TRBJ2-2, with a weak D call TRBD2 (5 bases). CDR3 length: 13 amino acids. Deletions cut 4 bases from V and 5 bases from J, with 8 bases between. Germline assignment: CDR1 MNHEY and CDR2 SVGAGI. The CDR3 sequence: CASSSPGTGELFF. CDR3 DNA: TGTGCCAGCAGTTCCCCGGGGACCGGGGAGCTGTTTTTT.

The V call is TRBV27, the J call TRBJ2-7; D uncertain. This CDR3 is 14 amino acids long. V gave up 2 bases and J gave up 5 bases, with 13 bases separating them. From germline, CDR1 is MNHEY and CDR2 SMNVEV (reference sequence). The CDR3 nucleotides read TGTGCCAGCAGTTTAACGAAGGCCACCGACGAGCAGTACTTC. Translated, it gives CASSLTKATDEQYF.

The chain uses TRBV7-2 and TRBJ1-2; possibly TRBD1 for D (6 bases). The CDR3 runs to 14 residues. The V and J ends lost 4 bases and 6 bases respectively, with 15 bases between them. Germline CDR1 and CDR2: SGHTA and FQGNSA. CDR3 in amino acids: CASSSVGGRDGYTF. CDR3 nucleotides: TGTGCCAGCAGCTCTGTAGGGGGGAGGGATGGCTACACCTTC.

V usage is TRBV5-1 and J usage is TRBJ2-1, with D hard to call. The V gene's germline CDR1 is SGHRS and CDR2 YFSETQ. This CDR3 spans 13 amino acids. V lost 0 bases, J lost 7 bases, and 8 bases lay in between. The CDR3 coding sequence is TGCGCCAGCAGCTTGGTTGGAAAGAATGAGCAGTTCTTC. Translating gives CASSLVGKNEQFF.

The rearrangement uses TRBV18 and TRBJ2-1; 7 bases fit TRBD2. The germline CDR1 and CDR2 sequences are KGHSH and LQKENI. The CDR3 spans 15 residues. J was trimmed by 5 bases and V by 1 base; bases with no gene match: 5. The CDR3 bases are TGTGCCAGCTCACCACGGTGGCTAGCGGACAATGAGCAGTTCTTC. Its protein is CASSPRWLADNEQFF.

As DNA, the CDR3 is TGTGCCAGCAGCCCCATGGGGGACTACGAGCAGTACTTC. This sequence encodes CASSPMGDYEQYF. This chain joins TRBV7-9 and TRBJ2-7; perhaps D is TRBD1 or TRBD2 (5 bases each). Germline-derived CDR1 and CDR2 are SEHNR and FQNEAQ (reference sequence). V lost 5 bases to trimming and J lost 3 bases, with 11 bases between them. The CDR3 has 13 amino acids. Using reference TRBV7-9 and TRBJ2-7 for the parts outside the CDR3, the full variable domain is DTGVSQNPRHKITKRGQNVTFRCDPISEHNRLYWYRQTLGQGPEFLTYFQNEAQLEKSRLLSDRFSAERPKGSFSTLEIQRTEQGDSAMYLCASSPMGDYEQYFGPGTRLTVT.